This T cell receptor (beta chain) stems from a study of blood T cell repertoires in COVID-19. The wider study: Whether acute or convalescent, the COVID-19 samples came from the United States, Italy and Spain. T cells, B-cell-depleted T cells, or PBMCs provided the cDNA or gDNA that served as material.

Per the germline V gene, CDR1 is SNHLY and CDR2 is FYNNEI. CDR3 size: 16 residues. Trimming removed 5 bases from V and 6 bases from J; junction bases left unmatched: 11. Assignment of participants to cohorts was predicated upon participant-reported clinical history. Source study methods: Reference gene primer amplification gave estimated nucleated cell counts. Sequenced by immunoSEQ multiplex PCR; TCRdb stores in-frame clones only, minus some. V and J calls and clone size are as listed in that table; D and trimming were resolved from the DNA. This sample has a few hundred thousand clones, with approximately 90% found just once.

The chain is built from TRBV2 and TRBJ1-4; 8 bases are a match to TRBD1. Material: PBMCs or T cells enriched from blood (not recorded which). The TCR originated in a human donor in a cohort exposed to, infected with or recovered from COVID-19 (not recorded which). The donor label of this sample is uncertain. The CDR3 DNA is TGTGCCAGCAGTTTAAGACAGGGGAGGGCGGATGAAAAACTGTTTTTT. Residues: CASSLRQGRADEKLFF.